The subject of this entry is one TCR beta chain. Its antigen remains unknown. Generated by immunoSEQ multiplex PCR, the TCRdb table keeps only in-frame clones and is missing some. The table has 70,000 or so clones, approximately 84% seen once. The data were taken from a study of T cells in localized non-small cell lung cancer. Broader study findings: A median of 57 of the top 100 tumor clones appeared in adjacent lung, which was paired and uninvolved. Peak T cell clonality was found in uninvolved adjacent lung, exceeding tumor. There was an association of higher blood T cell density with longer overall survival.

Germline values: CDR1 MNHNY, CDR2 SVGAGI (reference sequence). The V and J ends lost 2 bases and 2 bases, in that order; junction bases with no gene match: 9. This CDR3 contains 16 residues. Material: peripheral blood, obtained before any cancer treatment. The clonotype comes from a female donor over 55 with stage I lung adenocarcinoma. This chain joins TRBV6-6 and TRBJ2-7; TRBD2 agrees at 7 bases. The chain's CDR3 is CASSYGGGLSPYEQYF. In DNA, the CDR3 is TGTGCCAGCAGTTACGGGGGAGGGCTGTCTCCCTACGAGCAGTACTTC.